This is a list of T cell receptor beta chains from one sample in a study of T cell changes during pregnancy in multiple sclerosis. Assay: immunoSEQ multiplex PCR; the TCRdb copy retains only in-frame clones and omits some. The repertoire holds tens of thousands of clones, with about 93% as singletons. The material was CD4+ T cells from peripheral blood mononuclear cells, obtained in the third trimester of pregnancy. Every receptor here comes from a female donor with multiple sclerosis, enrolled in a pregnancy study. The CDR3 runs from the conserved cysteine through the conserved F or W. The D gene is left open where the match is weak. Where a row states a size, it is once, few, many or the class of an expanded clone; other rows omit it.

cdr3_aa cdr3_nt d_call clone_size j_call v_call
CASSPRSRGGYTF TGTGCCAGCTCACCAAGGTCCCGGGGAGGCTACACCTTC . . TRBJ1-2 TRBV18
CASSLITGISSYEQYF TGTGCCAGCAGTTTAATTACGGGGATTAGCTCCTACGAGCAGTACTTC . . TRBJ2-7 TRBV27
CASSRGGNTEAFF TGTGCCAGCAGTAGAGGGGGGAACACTGAAGCTTTCTTT . once TRBJ1-1 TRBV6-5
CASSIGEAGGQQFF TGTGCCAGTAGTATTGGGGAAGCGGGGGGGCAGCAGTTCTTC TRBD2 . TRBJ2-1 TRBV19
CASSDRGQNPYEQYF TGTGCCAGCAGTGACCGGGGACAGAACCCCTACGAGCAGTACTTC TRBD1 . TRBJ2-7 TRBV28
CASSPRKGIDEQYF TGTGCCAGCAGTCCCCGGAAGGGGATCGACGAGCAGTACTTC . . TRBJ2-7 TRBV19
CATSRDMATWITEAFF TGTGCCACCAGCAGAGATATGGCGACATGGATCACTGAAGCTTTCTTT . . TRBJ1-1 TRBV15
CASSALGSGGAWEQFF TGCGCCAGCAGCGCTCTAGGGAGCGGGGGGGCATGGGAGCAGTTCTTC TRBD2 once TRBJ2-1 TRBV4-1
CASSRTGTGIHEQYF TGTGCCAGCAGCCGGACCGGGACAGGGATACACGAGCAGTACTTC TRBD1 . TRBJ2-7 TRBV11-2
CASRPRTGGYSGNTIYF TGTGCCAGCAGACCTCGGACAGGGGGTTACTCTGGAAACACCATATATTTT TRBD1 . TRBJ1-3 TRBV2
CASSRGLITDTQYF TGCGCCAGCAGCCGGGGACTGATCACAGATACGCAGTATTTT . few TRBJ2-3 TRBV5-1
CASSQENFLTGELFF TGTGCCAGCAGCCAAGAAAACTTCCTCACCGGGGAGCTGTTTTTT . . TRBJ2-2 TRBV4-2
CASSGRDSRFYGYTF TGTGCCAGTAGTGGGCGGGACAGTCGCTTCTATGGCTACACCTTC TRBD1 . TRBJ1-2 TRBV19
CASSESVRGTEAFF TGTGCCAGCAGTGAATCAGTGAGAGGGACTGAAGCTTTCTTT . . TRBJ1-1 TRBV2
CASSPGDVEVYEQYF TGCGCCAGCAGCCCGGGGGACGTAGAGGTCTACGAGCAGTACTTC . . TRBJ2-7 TRBV5-1
CASSLAPGVSYEQYF TGCGCCAGCAGCTTGGCCCCAGGGGTCTCCTACGAGCAGTACTTC . . TRBJ2-7 TRBV5-1
CASSSRQGRDEQFF TGTGCCAGCAGTTCCCGACAGGGGAGGGATGAGCAGTTCTTC . . TRBJ2-1 TRBV6-6
CAWSVMFARGKQGYEQYF TGTGCCTGGAGTGTAATGTTCGCTCGAGGCAAACAGGGCTACGAGCAGTACTTC . . TRBJ2-7 TRBV30
CASSESQGIGYSGANVLTF TGTGCCAGCAGTGAAAGTCAGGGCATTGGGTACTCTGGGGCCAACGTCCTGACTTTC . . TRBJ2-6 TRBV6-1
CASSSVHRGRDNEQFF TGTGCCAGCAGCTCCGTACACAGGGGGCGCGACAATGAGCAGTTCTTC TRBD1 . TRBJ2-1 TRBV5-4
CASSLSSGRGDEQFF TGTGCCAGCAGCCTCTCTAGCGGGAGGGGAGATGAGCAGTTCTTC TRBD2 . TRBJ2-1 TRBV7-8
CASSAGLAGDNEQFF TGCGCCAGCAGCGCGGGACTAGCGGGGGACAATGAGCAGTTCTTC TRBD2 . TRBJ2-1 TRBV5-1
CASSQGTGGSNEKLFF TGCGCCAGCAGCCAGGGGACAGGGGGCTCTAATGAAAAACTGTTTTTT TRBD1 . TRBJ1-4 TRBV5-1
CAITDAGTTGRNYGYTF TGTGCCATCACCGATGCGGGTACGACAGGCAGGAACTATGGCTACACCTTC . . TRBJ1-2 TRBV10-3
CASSRPGYGNTIYF TGTGCCAGCAGCCGCCCAGGTTACGGAAACACCATATATTTT . . TRBJ1-3 TRBV5-4
CASSLAPGGESYGYTF TGTGCCAGCAGCTTAGCCCCCGGGGGAGAGAGCTATGGCTACACCTTC . . TRBJ1-2 TRBV7-9
CAISELGGQGATEAFF TGTGCCATCAGTGAATTGGGAGGACAGGGGGCGACTGAAGCTTTCTTT TRBD1 . TRBJ1-1 TRBV10-3
CASSRTSLYNEQFF TGTGCCAGCAGCCGGACTAGCCTCTACAATGAGCAGTTCTTC TRBD2 once TRBJ2-1 TRBV9
CASSEIRSRGYGYTF TGTGCCAGCAGTGAAATAAGGTCCAGGGGGTATGGCTACACCTTC TRBD1 . TRBJ1-2 TRBV6-1
CAIRASGSYNEQFF TGTGCCATCAGGGCTAGCGGGAGCTACAATGAGCAGTTCTTC TRBD2 . TRBJ2-1 TRBV27
CASSRGQPDTQYF TGTGCCAGCAGCAGGGGACAACCAGATACGCAGTATTTT . . TRBJ2-3 TRBV5-4
CASSPLGTVTTYEQYF TGTGCCAGCTCACCACTCGGGACTGTCACTACCTACGAGCAGTACTTC . . TRBJ2-7 TRBV18
CASRRLATGELFF TGTGCCAGCAGGCGACTAGCAACCGGGGAGCTGTTTTTT TRBD2 . TRBJ2-2 TRBV2
CSARILATQYF TGCAGTGCTAGAATCCTAGCTACGCAGTATTTT . . TRBJ2-3 TRBV20-1
CASTLIPRELFF TGTGCCAGCACCCTTATTCCCCGGGAGCTGTTTTTT . . TRBJ2-2 TRBV7-2
CATAGSGSYGYTF TGTGCCACCGCGGGGTCAGGCTCCTATGGCTACACCTTC . few TRBJ1-2 TRBV6-1
CASSLAVSRVEQFF TGTGCCAGCAGCTTGGCCGTCTCCCGTGTTGAGCAGTTCTTC . . TRBJ2-1 TRBV5-5
CASSPTGSEKLFF TGTGCCAGCAGCCCTACAGGGAGTGAAAAACTGTTTTTT . . TRBJ1-4 TRBV7-9
CASSHQGAHKYF TGTGCCAGCAGCCACCAGGGGGCGCATAAGTATTTT TRBD1 . TRBJ2-3 TRBV11-1
CASSAKQMTLETQYF TGTGCCAGCAGCGCAAAACAGATGACCTTGGAGACCCAGTACTTC . . TRBJ2-5 TRBV5-4
CASSTDIGTEAFF TGCGCCAGCAGCACCGACATTGGGACTGAAGCTTTCTTT . . TRBJ1-1 TRBV5-1
CAWSPISYEQYF TGTGCCTGGAGTCCTATATCCTACGAGCAGTACTTC . . TRBJ2-7 TRBV30
CAISEVLSYEQYF TGTGCCATCAGTGAGGTCCTCTCCTACGAGCAGTACTTC . . TRBJ2-7 TRBV10-3
CARSLGVRGDQPQHF TGTGCCAGAAGCTTGGGGGTCCGGGGGGATCAGCCCCAGCATTTT . . TRBJ1-5 TRBV5-3
CASSIQGANTEAFF TGTGCCAGTAGTATCCAGGGCGCAAACACTGAAGCTTTCTTT . . TRBJ1-1 TRBV19
CASSPTSGGSETQYF TGTGCCAGCAGTCCCACTAGCGGGGGGTCAGAGACCCAGTACTTC TRBD2 . TRBJ2-5 TRBV2
CASSESGLSSNEQFF TGCGCCAGCAGTGAGAGCGGGCTCAGTAGCAATGAGCAGTTCTTC . . TRBJ2-1 TRBV10-1
CASSQDLGQGSATNEKLFF TGCGCCAGCAGCCAAGATCTAGGGCAGGGGTCCGCAACTAATGAAAAACTGTTTTTT . . TRBJ1-4 TRBV4-3
CASSSARERWFTDTQYF TGTGCCAGCAGCTCCGCCCGGGAGCGGTGGTTCACAGATACGCAGTATTTT . . TRBJ2-3 TRBV11-2
CASSLGGGPNTEAFF TGTGCCAGCAGCTTAGGGGGGGGACCGAACACTGAAGCTTTCTTT . . TRBJ1-1 TRBV7-2
CASSQSGGSGANVLTF TGTGCCAGCAGCCAATCGGGGGGTTCTGGGGCCAACGTCCTGACTTTC TRBD2 . TRBJ2-6 TRBV7-3
CASSQDESNSPLHF TGCGCCAGCAGCCAAGATGAGAGTAATTCACCCCTCCACTTT . . TRBJ1-6 TRBV4-3
CASSGNAGYPLHF TGTGCCAGCAGTGGTAACGCGGGTTACCCCCTCCACTTT . . TRBJ1-6 TRBV2